This T cell receptor beta chain stems from a study of regulatory T cells in long-lasting Graves disease (dated by TCRdb to 2020 to 2023). In terms of the full investigation: Persistent Graves' disease was defined as persistently positive TSH receptor autoantibodies together with antithyroid drug treatment for over 5 years. TCR sequencing covered about 13 persistent and approximately 20 newly diagnosed Graves' disease patients, 33 samples in total. Antithyroid drugs had been taken for approximately 10 years on average by persistent Graves' disease patients in the clinical cohort. The study was registered as a clinical trial and conducted in China. Peripheral blood TCR sequencing and RNA sequencing compared persistent Graves' disease patients with newly diagnosed Graves' disease patients.

The receptor library was made with multiplex PCR. The data were produced on an Illumina HiSeq 4000. To build TCR beta libraries, CDR3 regions were amplified by Arm-PCR using iRepertoire HTBI primers. Before sequencing, the PCR products underwent gel purification. Per the original workflow: Gene usage analysis of CDR3 amino acid clonotypes used the approximately 56 TRBV and 12 to 15 TRBJ segments found across samples. Filtered high-quality paired reads were merged into contigs using COPE and FqMerger. Contigs were aligned with BLAST to IMGT TRBV, TRBD and TRBJ reference genes, and CDR3 was defined per IMGT. Clonotypes above 0.1% frequency were classified as highly expanded clones. Repertoire diversity was measured by Shannon entropy, and V-J evenness by the Gini coefficient. A clonotype was considered public if more than one individual shared it. The public sequencing data were trimmed at Q25 with fastp and processed into clonotypes with MiXCR by TCRdb, which kept only in-frame beta chains. Each entry is one CDR3 protein sequence, shown with its most common DNA and genes. TCRdb, rather than the study authors, made the V and J calls. The sample yields roughly 500,000 distinct CDR3 sequences; 22% were counted once. The ten largest clones capture about an eighth of the sample.

Points the paper makes about the study in general: Because the primary lesion, thyroid tissue, could not be accessed, the study looked at peripheral blood alone. As a limitation, the authors acknowledged that the small sample size may reduce accuracy. Sequencing and analysis were restricted to the TCR beta chain. Compared with newly diagnosed patients, persistent Graves' disease patients had lower TCR Shannon entropy and fewer highly expanded clones, which suggests clonal expansion. Persistent patients shared more public clonotypes among themselves (roughly 2,700) than newly diagnosed patients did (about 970). Preferential use of TRBV28, TRBJ1-2 and TRBJ2-5 was observed in persistent disease, whereas TRBV20-1 and TRBJ2-1 were favored in newly diagnosed disease.

This clonotype showed up many times. Its antigen has not been determined. The input lacks base qualities; no much larger clone sits a single base away. The intended sense of this specimen's time point label: persistent/refractory GD, antithyroid drugs over 5 years with positive TRAb. RNA was extracted from PBMCs in TRIzol for both TCR sequencing and RNA sequencing. Graves' disease was diagnosed according to American Thyroid Association guidelines. Patients were recruited from an endocrinology department in Xi'an, China. Each patient gave approximately 8.8 milliliters of peripheral blood, collected in an EDTA anticoagulant tube. Ficoll Paque Plus density gradient separation was used to isolate PBMCs, and no further T cell sorting was performed. An Agilent 2100 Bioanalyzer and agarose gel were used to check RNA quality, while a NanoDrop 2000 measured RNA concentration. Measured from the cysteine to the phenylalanine, the CDR3 is 12 residues long. Only the CDR3 region is kept as DNA, spanning 36 bases read in frame from base 1. Deletion took 3 bases off V and 3 bases off J, with a span of 8 bases between the germline ends. Reading the germline V gene (reference sequence) gives CDR1 GTSNPN and CDR2 SVGIG.

Recombination linked TRBV30 to TRBJ1-2, and possibly TRBD1, on 5 matching bases. The sequencing used peripheral blood mononuclear cells (PBMCs), collected when the disease was refractory, from a patient treated with antithyroid drugs. The origin of this receptor is a female donor with Graves disease. The DNA sequence follows: TGTGCCTGGAGCCAGGGCCACTATGGCTACACCTTC. It is translated as CAWSQGHYGYTF.